Listed below are T cell receptor beta chains from one sample, sequenced in a study of vaccination effects on CD4 cells after COVID-19. Sequencing was performed with immunoSEQ multiplex PCR; in TCRdb, only in-frame clones are kept and a portion is missing. Counted here are under 70,000 clones, around 75% occurring once; the ten biggest clones make up approximately 3.7%. These receptors are not linked to any known antigen. Specimen: CD4+ T cells from PBMCs cultured with HCoV-OC43 spike peptides, collected before COVID-19 vaccination. The receptors derive from a human donor who received a COVID-19 vaccine. Both conserved end residues are part of each CDR3. The order of the fields is J gene, clone size, V gene, D gene, CDR3 DNA, CDR3 protein. The D gene is left open where the match is weak. Size tells how often a clone was seen (once, few, many) or the class of an expanded clone, and some rows leave it out.

j_gene: TRBJ2-5; abundance: -; v_gene: TRBV19; d_gene: -; CDR3nt: TGTGCCAGTAGTATACAGGGTAGGCAGGAGACCCAGTACTTC; CDR3aa: CASSIQGRQETQYF
j_gene: TRBJ2-1; abundance: -; v_gene: TRBV7-2; d_gene: TRBD2; CDR3nt: TGTGCCAGCAGCTTGGCTAGCGGGGGGCCAAGCTCCTACAATGAGCAGTTCTTC; CDR3aa: CASSLASGGPSSYNEQFF
j_gene: TRBJ2-1; abundance: -; v_gene: TRBV28; d_gene: -; CDR3nt: TGTGCCAGCAGTTCGACGGGGGAGCAGTTCTTC; CDR3aa: CASSSTGEQFF
j_gene: TRBJ2-2; abundance: -; v_gene: TRBV3-1/TRBV3-2; d_gene: TRBD2; CDR3nt: TGTGCCAGCAGCCTCCAAAAGACTAGCGGGGGGCCCACCGGGGAGCTGTTTTTT; CDR3aa: CASSLQKTSGGPTGELFF
j_gene: TRBJ2-1; abundance: -; v_gene: TRBV7-2; d_gene: TRBD1; CDR3nt: TGTGCCAGCAGCTTAGGGACAGGGTATGGGCAGTTCTTC; CDR3aa: CASSLGTGYGQFF
j_gene: TRBJ1-2; abundance: once; v_gene: TRBV2; d_gene: TRBD1; CDR3nt: TGTGCCAGCAGGGAGACAGGGGTGAATGGCTACACCTTC; CDR3aa: CASRETGVNGYTF
j_gene: TRBJ2-3; abundance: -; v_gene: TRBV9; d_gene: -; CDR3nt: TGTGCCAGCAGCCTAGGGGAAACCGACACAGATACGCAGTATTTT; CDR3aa: CASSLGETDTDTQYF
j_gene: TRBJ2-1; abundance: -; v_gene: TRBV6-5; d_gene: -; CDR3nt: TGTGCCAGCAGAAGGGACACCTACTACAATGAGCAGTTCTTC; CDR3aa: CASRRDTYYNEQFF
j_gene: TRBJ1-2; abundance: -; v_gene: TRBV6-5; d_gene: -; CDR3nt: TGTGCCAGCAGGGACGTTTCTAGTGGCTACACCTTC; CDR3aa: CASRDVSSGYTF
j_gene: TRBJ2-4; abundance: -; v_gene: TRBV6-2/TRBV6-3; d_gene: -; CDR3nt: TGTGCCAGCAGTAATAGCGCCAAAAACATTCAGTACTTC; CDR3aa: CASSNSAKNIQYF
j_gene: TRBJ1-1; abundance: -; v_gene: TRBV3-1/TRBV3-2; d_gene: -; CDR3nt: TGTGCCAGCAGCCAAGATATAGGGGGTATGGCGAACACTGAAGCTTTCTTT; CDR3aa: CASSQDIGGMANTEAFF
j_gene: TRBJ2-5; abundance: -; v_gene: TRBV7-2; d_gene: -; CDR3nt: TGTGCCAGCAGCTTACAGAAGGGGAGGTCGGAGACCCAGTACTTC; CDR3aa: CASSLQKGRSETQYF
j_gene: TRBJ2-1; abundance: -; v_gene: TRBV10-3; d_gene: TRBD2; CDR3nt: TGTGCCATCAGCGACCCGGGACTAGCGGGATACAATGAGCAGTTCTTC; CDR3aa: CAISDPGLAGYNEQFF
j_gene: TRBJ1-5; abundance: -; v_gene: TRBV2; d_gene: -; CDR3nt: TGTGCCAGCAGTGGGGTACAGGAGAATCAGCCCCAGCATTTT; CDR3aa: CASSGVQENQPQHF
j_gene: TRBJ1-1; abundance: -; v_gene: TRBV18; d_gene: -; CDR3nt: TGTGCCAGCGGGCGGACGGAGACTGAAGCTTTCTTT; CDR3aa: CASGRTETEAFF
j_gene: TRBJ2-1; abundance: -; v_gene: TRBV30; d_gene: -; CDR3nt: TGTGCCTGGGACAACACCTACAATGAGCAGTTCTTC; CDR3aa: CAWDNTYNEQFF
j_gene: TRBJ2-2; abundance: -; v_gene: TRBV3-1/TRBV3-2; d_gene: TRBD2; CDR3nt: TGTGCCAGCAGCCCCAGAGCGGGGGCGGGGGGGCTCGCCGGGGAGCTGTTTTTT; CDR3aa: CASSPRAGAGGLAGELFF
j_gene: TRBJ2-3; abundance: -; v_gene: TRBV7-3; d_gene: TRBD2; CDR3nt: TGTGCCAGCAGCTCAGGTCTAGCGGTGACAGATACGCAGTATTTT; CDR3aa: CASSSGLAVTDTQYF
j_gene: TRBJ2-6; abundance: -; v_gene: TRBV3-1/TRBV3-2; d_gene: TRBD1; CDR3nt: TGTGCCAGCAGCCGCGGACAGGGTGAGTCTGGGGCCAACGTCCTGACTTTC; CDR3aa: CASSRGQGESGANVLTF
j_gene: TRBJ2-5; abundance: -; v_gene: TRBV6-5; d_gene: TRBD2; CDR3nt: TGTGCCAGCAGGGGACTAGCGGGGGGGCAAGAGACCCAGTACTTC; CDR3aa: CASRGLAGGQETQYF
j_gene: TRBJ2-6; abundance: -; v_gene: TRBV18; d_gene: -; CDR3nt: TGTGCCACAGGTGGCTCTGGGGCCAACGTCCTGACTTTC; CDR3aa: CATGGSGANVLTF
j_gene: TRBJ1-5; abundance: -; v_gene: TRBV6-4; d_gene: -; CDR3nt: TGTGCCAGCAGTGACTCGATGGATGGGGGCAATCAGCCCCAGCATTTT; CDR3aa: CASSDSMDGGNQPQHF
j_gene: TRBJ2-2; abundance: -; v_gene: TRBV11-3; d_gene: -; CDR3nt: TGTGCCAGCAGCTTTGGCAGTGCGAACACCGGGGAGCTGTTTTTT; CDR3aa: CASSFGSANTGELFF
j_gene: TRBJ2-5; abundance: -; v_gene: TRBV30; d_gene: TRBD1; CDR3nt: TGTGCCTGGAGTGCGGACAGGACACAAGAGACCCAGTACTTC; CDR3aa: CAWSADRTQETQYF
j_gene: TRBJ2-2; abundance: -; v_gene: TRBV15; d_gene: TRBD1; CDR3nt: TGTGCCACCCGGGACAGGGGCCGCCCGAACACCGGGGAGCTGTTTTTT; CDR3aa: CATRDRGRPNTGELFF
j_gene: TRBJ1-5; abundance: -; v_gene: TRBV5-6; d_gene: -; CDR3nt: TGTGCCAGCAGCTTGAGGGGTCAGCCCCAGCATTTT; CDR3aa: CASSLRGQPQHF
j_gene: TRBJ2-1; abundance: -; v_gene: TRBV7-2; d_gene: -; CDR3nt: TGTGCCAGCAGCTTCCGAAGGGGTCCCTACAATGAGCAGTTCTTC; CDR3aa: CASSFRRGPYNEQFF
j_gene: TRBJ1-1; abundance: -; v_gene: TRBV12-3/TRBV12-4; d_gene: -; CDR3nt: TGTGCCAGCAGTAGGAGTGAGAACACTGAAGCTTTCTTT; CDR3aa: CASSRSENTEAFF
j_gene: TRBJ2-4; abundance: -; v_gene: TRBV2; d_gene: -; CDR3nt: TGTGCCAGCAGTTATGTGGGCAAAAACATTCAGTACTTC; CDR3aa: CASSYVGKNIQYF
j_gene: TRBJ2-3; abundance: -; v_gene: TRBV24-1; d_gene: -; CDR3nt: TGTGCCACCAGTGATTTCGTCGGGCCAGATACGCAGTATTTT; CDR3aa: CATSDFVGPDTQYF
j_gene: TRBJ1-1; abundance: -; v_gene: TRBV7-2; d_gene: -; CDR3nt: TGTGCCAGCAGCCCCCACAGGCTGGAGAACACTGAAGCTTTCTTT; CDR3aa: CASSPHRLENTEAFF
j_gene: TRBJ2-5; abundance: -; v_gene: TRBV28; d_gene: -; CDR3nt: TGTGCCAGCAGTTTATCCCCGGGGGTTGCGTCCCAGTACTTC; CDR3aa: CASSLSPGVASQYF
j_gene: TRBJ2-3; abundance: -; v_gene: TRBV24-1; d_gene: -; CDR3nt: TGTGCCACCTCACTGGGGGGACTTGGTACGCAGTATTTT; CDR3aa: CATSLGGLGTQYF
j_gene: TRBJ1-4; abundance: -; v_gene: TRBV5-1; d_gene: TRBD1; CDR3nt: TGCGCCAGCAGCTTGGGCAGGGGGGTTACTAATGAAAAACTGTTTTTT; CDR3aa: CASSLGRGVTNEKLFF
j_gene: TRBJ2-1; abundance: -; v_gene: TRBV9; d_gene: TRBD2; CDR3nt: TGTGCCAGCAGCGTAGTTAGCGGGGGGTTCAATGAGCAGTTCTTC; CDR3aa: CASSVVSGGFNEQFF
j_gene: TRBJ1-4; abundance: few; v_gene: TRBV18; d_gene: -; CDR3nt: TGTGCCAGCTCACCTGAGGGGGGAGGCGAAAAACTGTTTTTT; CDR3aa: CASSPEGGGEKLFF
j_gene: TRBJ1-1; abundance: few; v_gene: TRBV2; d_gene: -; CDR3nt: TGTGCCAGCAGTGATCCGGGGAACACTGAAGCTTTCTTT; CDR3aa: CASSDPGNTEAFF
j_gene: TRBJ1-2; abundance: -; v_gene: TRBV28; d_gene: -; CDR3nt: TGTGCCAGCAGTCCTCGCGGTTATGGCTACACCTTC; CDR3aa: CASSPRGYGYTF
j_gene: TRBJ1-6; abundance: -; v_gene: TRBV3-1/TRBV3-2; d_gene: -; CDR3nt: TGTGCCAGCAGCCCGAGGGGTGGGAGAGCACCCCTCCACTTT; CDR3aa: CASSPRGGRAPLHF
j_gene: TRBJ2-3; abundance: -; v_gene: TRBV24-1; d_gene: -; CDR3nt: TGTGCCACCAGTGACGGGGGCGGCCTGCCAGATACGCAGTATTTT; CDR3aa: CATSDGGGLPDTQYF
j_gene: TRBJ1-3; abundance: -; v_gene: TRBV5-1; d_gene: -; CDR3nt: TGCGCCAGCAGCTTGGACGGGGTTGGAAACACCATATATTTT; CDR3aa: CASSLDGVGNTIYF
j_gene: TRBJ1-1; abundance: -; v_gene: TRBV6-5; d_gene: TRBD1; CDR3nt: TGTGCCAGCAGCTACAGGGGGATGAACACTGAAGCTTTCTTT; CDR3aa: CASSYRGMNTEAFF
j_gene: TRBJ2-3; abundance: -; v_gene: TRBV3-1/TRBV3-2; d_gene: -; CDR3nt: TGTGCCAGCAGCCAAGCCCGGACAGCGGCAGATACGCAGTATTTT; CDR3aa: CASSQARTAADTQYF
j_gene: TRBJ1-1; abundance: -; v_gene: TRBV27; d_gene: -; CDR3nt: TGTGCCAGCAGTCGCGGACGCCAAGCAGCTTTCTTT; CDR3aa: CASSRGRQAAFF
j_gene: TRBJ1-5; abundance: -; v_gene: TRBV15; d_gene: -; CDR3nt: TGTGCCACCAGCAGATCAGGGGAATCGTACCAGCCCCAGCATTTT; CDR3aa: CATSRSGESYQPQHF
j_gene: TRBJ1-4; abundance: -; v_gene: TRBV6-5; d_gene: -; CDR3nt: TGTGCCAGCCGCCGGGACGTCACTAATGAAAAACTGTTTTTT; CDR3aa: CASRRDVTNEKLFF
j_gene: TRBJ1-2; abundance: -; v_gene: TRBV5-5; d_gene: -; CDR3nt: TGTGCCAGCAGCTTGGGTTCGGCTAACTATGGCTACACCTTC; CDR3aa: CASSLGSANYGYTF
j_gene: TRBJ2-2; abundance: -; v_gene: TRBV6-1; d_gene: TRBD1; CDR3nt: TGTGCCAGCAGTGAGATACCGGGACAGCGTTCCGGGGAGCTGTTTTTT; CDR3aa: CASSEIPGQRSGELFF
j_gene: TRBJ1-2; abundance: -; v_gene: TRBV6-2/TRBV6-3; d_gene: -; CDR3nt: TGTGCCAGCAGTTCTCCCGGGGGGGGATCCCCCTATGGCTACACCTTC; CDR3aa: CASSSPGGGSPYGYTF